This is a list of T cell receptor beta chains from one sample in a study of shared clonotypes between healthy human individuals. The repertoire was sequenced with immunoSEQ multiplex PCR; TCRdb's copy has only in-frame clones and lacks some. The table lists 2 million to 2.5 million clones, over 90% of them singletons. The sequenced sample consisted of naive CD4+ T cells from PBMCs. The source is a man aged 18 to 35 in good health. Some clones in this sample may be carry-over from other donors' samples. Each CDR3 is given with its conserved first and last residue. The D gene is left open where the match is weak. Expanded clones are given a class, and other clones once, few, many or no size at all.

J gene,clone size,D gene,V gene,CDR3 protein,CDR3 DNA
TRBJ1-2,.,.,TRBV7-2,CASSLTPRDGDGYTF,TGTGCCAGCAGCTTAACCCCCAGGGACGGGGATGGCTACACCTTC
TRBJ1-4,.,TRBD1,TRBV18,CASSSSGGDEKLFF,TGTGCCAGCTCATCTTCAGGGGGCGATGAAAAACTGTTTTTT
TRBJ2-3,once,.,TRBV5-4,CASSLDPRTDTQYF,TGTGCCAGCAGCTTGGATCCGCGTACAGATACGCAGTATTTT
TRBJ1-2,.,.,TRBV28,CASSPPNRNYGYTF,TGTGCCAGCAGTCCCCCGAACAGGAACTATGGCTACACCTTC
TRBJ1-1,.,.,TRBV5-5,CASSPGTLGTEAFF,TGTGCCAGCAGCCCAGGGACTCTAGGGACTGAAGCTTTCTTT
TRBJ2-1,.,TRBD2,TRBV5-1,CASTLLAGVNEQFF,TGCGCCAGCACCTTACTAGCGGGAGTCAATGAGCAGTTCTTC
TRBJ2-5,.,.,TRBV5-1,CASSRVLQETQYF,TGCGCCAGCAGCCGGGTCCTCCAAGAGACCCAGTACTTC
TRBJ2-1,.,TRBD2,TRBV29-1,CSVEPGLQKEKQFF,TGCAGCGTGGAACCGGGACTACAAAAGGAGAAGCAGTTCTTC
TRBJ2-2,.,TRBD1,TRBV27,CASWPAGTGGSGELFF,TGTGCCAGCTGGCCCGCCGGGACAGGGGGCTCCGGGGAGCTGTTTTTT
TRBJ2-5,.,.,TRBV5-1,CASSSTPQETQYF,TGCGCCAGCAGCTCCACCCCTCAAGAGACCCAGTACTTC
TRBJ1-1,.,TRBD1,TRBV11-3,CASSSSGTGNIEAFF,TGTGCCAGCAGCTCCTCCGGGACAGGGAATATTGAAGCTTTCTTT
TRBJ2-1,.,TRBD1,TRBV6-1,CASSEFGTGGYNEQFF,TGTGCCAGCAGTGAATTCGGGACAGGGGGATACAATGAGCAGTTCTTC
TRBJ1-1,.,TRBD1,TRBV11-2,CASSFTRGDTEAFF,TGTGCCAGCAGCTTTACCAGGGGGGACACTGAAGCTTTCTTT
TRBJ1-4,.,TRBD1,TRBV5-1,CASSLGTAMGEKLFF,TGCGCCAGCAGCTTAGGGACAGCGATGGGGGAAAAACTGTTTTTT
TRBJ2-7,.,TRBD1,TRBV18,CASSPPSGTGVVEQYF,TGTGCCAGCTCACCACCGAGCGGGACAGGGGTGGTGGAGCAGTACTTC
TRBJ2-1,.,.,TRBV1,CTSSVRDPGLAGGPQRNNEQFF,TGCACCAGCAGCGTCCGGGACCCCGGACTAGCGGGAGGTCCCCAACGTAACAATGAGCAGTTCTTC
TRBJ2-5,.,.,TRBV15,CATSRHQETQYF,TGTGCCACCAGCAGGCACCAAGAGACCCAGTACTTC
TRBJ1-5,.,.,TRBV27,CASRGTAANQPQHF,TGTGCCAGCAGAGGAACAGCGGCCAATCAGCCCCAGCATTTT
TRBJ2-7,.,.,TRBV7-2,CASSLATGSHEQYF,TGTGCCAGCAGCTTAGCGACAGGCTCCCACGAGCAGTACTTC
TRBJ2-7,.,TRBD1,TRBV6-6,CASSVPGQGYEQYF,TGTGCCAGCAGTGTACCGGGACAGGGATACGAGCAGTACTTC
TRBJ1-1,.,TRBD1,TRBV18,CASSPQGATTEAFF,TGTGCCAGCTCACCACAGGGGGCTACAACTGAAGCTTTCTTT
TRBJ1-4,.,.,TRBV6-1,CASTVQPTNEKLFF,TGTGCCAGCACGGTACAGCCAACTAATGAAAAACTGTTTTTT
TRBJ2-3,.,.,TRBV6-4,CASSDETRDWTDTQYF,TGTGCCAGCAGTGACGAGACTAGAGATTGGACAGATACGCAGTATTTT
TRBJ2-3,.,.,TRBV4-1,CASSQDKADTQYF,TGCGCCAGCAGCCAAGATAAGGCAGATACGCAGTATTTT
TRBJ2-2,.,.,TRBV6-1,CASSEAGTPIPAGELFF,TGTGCCAGCAGTGAAGCGGGGACTCCAATCCCCGCCGGGGAGCTGTTTTTT
TRBJ2-1,.,.,TRBV27,CASSSGQPSYNEQFF,TGTGCCAGCAGTTCCGGACAGCCCTCCTACAATGAGCAGTTCTTC
TRBJ1-1,.,.,TRBV2,CASSALGLTNTEAFF,TGTGCCAGCAGTGCCCTCGGCCTGACGAACACTGAAGCTTTCTTT
TRBJ1-5,few,TRBD1,TRBV15,CATSRDLGTGSFQPQHF,TGTGCCACCAGCAGAGATTTGGGGACAGGTTCCTTCCAGCCCCAGCATTTT
TRBJ1-3,.,.,TRBV28,CASSPPRGTGNTIYF,TGTGCCAGCAGTCCCCCCAGGGGCACTGGAAACACCATATATTTT
TRBJ2-7,.,TRBD1,TRBV9,CASSALPGQGYEQYF,TGTGCCAGCAGCGCGCTCCCGGGACAGGGATACGAGCAGTACTTC
TRBJ1-2,.,.,TRBV6-5,CASSFRGDRYGYTF,TGTGCCAGCAGTTTCAGGGGTGATCGGTATGGCTACACCTTC
TRBJ2-7,.,TRBD2,TRBV11-3,CASSLGTSGTEQYF,TGTGCCAGCAGCTTAGGGACTAGCGGGACCGAGCAGTACTTC
TRBJ2-7,.,.,TRBV2,CASRPDSYEQYF,TGTGCCAGCCGACCAGACTCCTACGAGCAGTACTTC
TRBJ2-7,.,.,TRBV6-1,CASSRSSYEQYF,TGTGCCAGCTCAAGGAGCTCCTACGAGCAGTACTTC
TRBJ2-5,.,.,TRBV19,CASSIVAGAQETQYF,TGTGCCAGTAGTATAGTTGCAGGGGCCCAAGAGACCCAGTACTTC
TRBJ1-2,.,.,TRBV28,CASSPMTAGYTF,TGTGCCAGCAGTCCTATGACAGCTGGCTACACCTTC
TRBJ1-5,.,.,TRBV18,CASSPLGWAVQPQHF,TGTGCCAGCTCACCCCTGGGTTGGGCAGTTCAGCCCCAGCATTTT
TRBJ2-5,.,TRBD1,TRBV12-5,CASGVLGQGLQETQYF,TGTGCTAGTGGTGTCCTGGGACAGGGCCTCCAAGAGACCCAGTACTTC
TRBJ1-4,.,TRBD1,TRBV4-1,CASTPIDRDNEKLFF,TGCGCCAGCACCCCTATTGACAGGGATAATGAAAAACTGTTTTTT
TRBJ2-1,.,.,TRBV5-6,CASSFDRVPYNEQFF,TGTGCCAGCAGCTTTGATAGGGTCCCCTACAATGAGCAGTTCTTC
TRBJ2-2,.,.,TRBV2,CASRGKTNTGELFF,TGTGCCAGCAGGGGCAAGACGAACACCGGGGAGCTGTTTTTT
TRBJ2-3,once,TRBD2,TRBV5-1,CASSFLAGGNTDTQYF,TGCGCCAGCAGCTTTTTAGCGGGAGGGAACACAGATACGCAGTATTTT
TRBJ2-1,.,TRBD2,TRBV29-1,CSVVSGFSYNEQFF,TGCAGCGTCGTTAGCGGGTTCTCCTACAATGAGCAGTTCTTC
TRBJ1-1,.,.,TRBV7-2,CASSLIVDTEAFF,TGTGCCAGCAGCTTAATTGTGGACACTGAAGCTTTCTTT
TRBJ2-5,.,TRBD2,TRBV7-8,CASSLRTSGKEETQYF,TGTGCCAGCAGCCTACGGACTAGCGGAAAAGAAGAGACCCAGTACTTC
TRBJ2-3,.,.,TRBV28,CAGSREDTQYF,TGTGCCGGAAGCCGGGAAGATACGCAGTATTTT
TRBJ1-3,.,.,TRBV18,CASSPDRVLTGNTIYF,TGTGCCAGCTCACCGGACCGGGTACTGACTGGAAACACCATATATTTT
TRBJ1-1,.,.,TRBV18,CASSPPSRAPEAFF,TGTGCCAGCTCACCACCGTCCAGGGCCCCTGAAGCTTTCTTT
TRBJ2-7,.,.,TRBV30,CAWISSGYEQYF,TGTGCCTGGATCTCCAGCGGCTACGAGCAGTACTTC
TRBJ2-5,.,TRBD1,TRBV7-3,CASSLDRGKTQYF,TGTGCCAGCAGCTTGGACAGGGGAAAGACCCAGTACTTC
TRBJ1-5,few,.,TRBV29-1,CSVSRAIDQPQHF,TGCAGCGTATCCCGGGCTATAGATCAGCCCCAGCATTTT
TRBJ1-2,.,.,TRBV6-5,CASSFQSGWAGYTF,TGTGCCAGCAGTTTTCAATCCGGGTGGGCTGGCTACACCTTC
TRBJ2-2,.,TRBD1,TRBV4-1,CASSRPDRGSTGELFF,TGCGCCAGCAGCCGGCCCGACAGGGGGAGCACCGGGGAGCTGTTTTTT
TRBJ2-1,.,TRBD1,TRBV29-1,CSVKGQGPNNEQFF,TGCAGCGTTAAAGGACAGGGCCCAAACAATGAGCAGTTCTTC
TRBJ1-5,.,.,TRBV19,CASSTRNQPQHF,TGTGCCAGTAGTACTCGTAATCAGCCCCAGCATTTT